This T cell receptor beta chain was retrieved from a study of Tregs in tolerant kidney transplant recipients. Mixed chimerism was transient after nonmyeloablative marrow transplants from related graft donors. Unstimulated Tregs (CD4+CD25+CD127-) and CD4+CD25- non-Tregs were sorted from PBMCs. As to this clone: Its antigen is unidentified. The missing CDR3 end, 3 residues past where the read stops, is filled in from the germline J gene.

The CDR3 runs to 13 residues. V was clipped by 4 bases and J by 5 bases; unmatched bases: 1. CDR1 DFQATT and CDR2 SNEGSKA come from the germline V gene (reference sequence). Using immunoSEQ multiplex PCR, the repertoire was profiled, and TCRdb retains in-frame clones only, with some absent. Its table records about 16,000 clones. Broader study findings: Some patients' samples used different primers over time, so nucleotide sequences weren't comparable. Biological reproducibility was not directly addressed in this study. Findings come from small patient numbers and require larger validation.

This receptor was identified in a human patient who received a combined kidney and bone marrow transplant. Among the T cells, some may be from the graft donor. The chain is built from TRBV20-1 and TRBJ2-3; 12 bases agree with TRBD2. The source material was CD4+ T cells from blood (PBMCs), sampled 12 months after the transplant. Here the CDR3 reads CSATSGREDTQYF. CDR3 bases read: TGCAGTGCTACTAGCGGGAGGGAAGATACG.